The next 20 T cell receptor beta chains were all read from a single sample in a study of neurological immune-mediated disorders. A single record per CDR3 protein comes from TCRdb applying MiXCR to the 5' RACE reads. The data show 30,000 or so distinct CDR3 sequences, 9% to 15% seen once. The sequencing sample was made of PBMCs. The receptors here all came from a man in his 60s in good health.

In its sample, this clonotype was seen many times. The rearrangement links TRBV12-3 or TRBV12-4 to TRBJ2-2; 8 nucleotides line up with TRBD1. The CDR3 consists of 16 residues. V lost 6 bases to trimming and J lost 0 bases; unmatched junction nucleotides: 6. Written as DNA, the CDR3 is TGTGCCAGCAGCGTGACAGGGGCCTCGAACACCGGGGAGCTGTTTTTT. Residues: CASSVTGASNTGELFF.

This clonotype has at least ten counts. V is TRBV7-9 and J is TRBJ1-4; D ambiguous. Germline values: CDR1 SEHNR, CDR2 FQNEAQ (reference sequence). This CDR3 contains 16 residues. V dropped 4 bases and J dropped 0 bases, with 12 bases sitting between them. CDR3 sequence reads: CASSSPSGATNEKLFF. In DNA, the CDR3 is TGTGCCAGCAGCTCCCCTTCTGGGGCAACTAATGAAAAACTGTTTTTT.

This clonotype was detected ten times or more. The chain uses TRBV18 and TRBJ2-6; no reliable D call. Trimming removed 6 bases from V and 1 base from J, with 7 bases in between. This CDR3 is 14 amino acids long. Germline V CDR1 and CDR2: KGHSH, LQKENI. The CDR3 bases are TGTGCCAGCTCCCCAATATCTGGGGCCAACGTCCTGACTTTC. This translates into CASSPISGANVLTF. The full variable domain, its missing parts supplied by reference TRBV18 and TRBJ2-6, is NAGVMQNPRHLVRRRGQEARLRCSPMKGHSHVYWYRQLPEEGLKFMVYLQKENIIDESGMPKERFSAEFPKEGPSILRIQQVVRGDSAAYFCASSPISGANVLTFGAGSRLTVL.

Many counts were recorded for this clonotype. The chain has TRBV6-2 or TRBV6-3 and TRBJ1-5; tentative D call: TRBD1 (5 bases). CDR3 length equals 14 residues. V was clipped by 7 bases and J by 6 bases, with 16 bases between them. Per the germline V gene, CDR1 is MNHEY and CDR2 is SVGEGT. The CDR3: CASKTQQGSQPQHF. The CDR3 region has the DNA TGTGCCAGCAAAACTCAGCAGGGCAGTCAGCCCCAGCATTTT.

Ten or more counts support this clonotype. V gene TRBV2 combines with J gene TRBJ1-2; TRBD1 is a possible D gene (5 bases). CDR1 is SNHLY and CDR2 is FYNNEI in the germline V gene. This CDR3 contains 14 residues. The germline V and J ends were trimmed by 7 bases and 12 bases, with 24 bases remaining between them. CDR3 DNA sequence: TGTGCCAGCACCGCTAAGAGGGGTCAAAACCGGGACACCTTC. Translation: CASTAKRGQNRDTF.

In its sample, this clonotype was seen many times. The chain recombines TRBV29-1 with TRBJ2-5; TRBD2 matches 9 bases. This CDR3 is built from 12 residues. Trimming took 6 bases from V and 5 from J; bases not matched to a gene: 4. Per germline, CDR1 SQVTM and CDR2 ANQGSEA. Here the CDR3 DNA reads TGCAGCGTGGGGACTAGCCCCGAGACCCAGTACTTC. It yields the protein CSVGTSPETQYF.

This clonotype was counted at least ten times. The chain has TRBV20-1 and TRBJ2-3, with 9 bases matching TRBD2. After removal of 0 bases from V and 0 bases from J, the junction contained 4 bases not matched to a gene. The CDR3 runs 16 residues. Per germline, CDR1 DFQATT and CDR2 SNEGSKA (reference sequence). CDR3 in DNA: TGCAGTGCTAGAGACAGACTAGCGGCTAGCACAGATACGCAGTATTTT. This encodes CSARDRLAASTDTQYF.

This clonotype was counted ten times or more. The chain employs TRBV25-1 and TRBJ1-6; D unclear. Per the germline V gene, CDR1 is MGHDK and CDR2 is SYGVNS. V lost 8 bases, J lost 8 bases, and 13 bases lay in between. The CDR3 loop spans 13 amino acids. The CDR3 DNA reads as TGTGCCAGCTCGGTGCTGGGAGATTCACCCCTCCACTTT. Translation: CASSVLGDSPLHF.

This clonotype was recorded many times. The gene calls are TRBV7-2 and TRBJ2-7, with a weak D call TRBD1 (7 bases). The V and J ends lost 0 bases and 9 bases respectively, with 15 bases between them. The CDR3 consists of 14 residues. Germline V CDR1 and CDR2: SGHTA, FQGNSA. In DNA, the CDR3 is TGTGCCAGCAGCTTAGCAGCGGGCCACAGGGGGCAGTACTTC. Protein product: CASSLAAGHRGQYF.

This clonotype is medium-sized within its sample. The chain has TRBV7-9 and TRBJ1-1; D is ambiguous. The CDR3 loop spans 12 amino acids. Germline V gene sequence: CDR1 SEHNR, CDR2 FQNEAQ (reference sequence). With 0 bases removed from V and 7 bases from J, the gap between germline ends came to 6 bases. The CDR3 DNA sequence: TGTGCCAGCAGCTTAGCGCGGATTGAAGCTTTCTTT. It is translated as CASSLARIEAFF.

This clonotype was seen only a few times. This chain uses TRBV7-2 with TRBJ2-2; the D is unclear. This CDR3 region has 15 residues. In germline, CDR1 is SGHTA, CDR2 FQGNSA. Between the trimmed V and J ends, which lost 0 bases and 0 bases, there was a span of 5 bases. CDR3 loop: CASSLALANTGELFF. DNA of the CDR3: TGTGCCAGCAGCTTAGCCCTAGCGAACACCGGGGAGCTGTTTTTT.

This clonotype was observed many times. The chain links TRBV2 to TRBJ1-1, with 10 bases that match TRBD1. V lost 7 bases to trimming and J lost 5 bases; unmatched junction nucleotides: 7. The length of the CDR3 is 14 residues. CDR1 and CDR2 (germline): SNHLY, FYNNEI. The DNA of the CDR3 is TGTGCCAGCACTCAGGGACAGGGGTGGACTGAAGCTTTCTTT. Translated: CASTQGQGWTEAFF.

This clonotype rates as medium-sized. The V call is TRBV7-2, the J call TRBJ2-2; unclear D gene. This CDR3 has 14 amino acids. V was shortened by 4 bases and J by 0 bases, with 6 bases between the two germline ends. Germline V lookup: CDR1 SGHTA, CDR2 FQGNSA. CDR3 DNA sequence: TGTGCCAGCAGCTCGGGTGCGAACACCGGGGAGCTGTTTTTT. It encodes CASSSGANTGELFF.

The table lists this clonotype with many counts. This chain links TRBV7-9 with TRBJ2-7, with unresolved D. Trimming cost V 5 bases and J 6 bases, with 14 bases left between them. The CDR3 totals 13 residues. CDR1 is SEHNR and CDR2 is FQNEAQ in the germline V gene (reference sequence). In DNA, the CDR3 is TGTGCCAGCAGCCCTAAGGGCCCTTCCGAGCAGTACTTC. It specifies CASSPKGPSEQYF.

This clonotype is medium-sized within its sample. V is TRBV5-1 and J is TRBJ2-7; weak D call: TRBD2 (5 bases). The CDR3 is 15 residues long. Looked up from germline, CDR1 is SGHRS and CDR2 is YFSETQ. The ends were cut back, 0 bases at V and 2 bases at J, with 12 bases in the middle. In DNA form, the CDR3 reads TGCGCCAGCAGCTTGGGTCAAGGGAGAGCCTACGAGCAGTACTTC. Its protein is CASSLGQGRAYEQYF.

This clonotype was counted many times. The CDR3 reads CASSLDGQGYGAPTGELFF. CDR3 DNA: TGTGCCAGCAGCTTAGATGGACAGGGGTATGGGGCCCCTACCGGGGAGCTGTTTTTT. The V gene is TRBV7-2, the J gene TRBJ2-2; 9 nucleotides line up with TRBD1. CDR1 is SGHTA and CDR2 is FQGNSA in the germline V gene. J gave up 5 bases and V 1 base, and 14 bases lay outside the gene matches. The CDR3 contains 19 residues.

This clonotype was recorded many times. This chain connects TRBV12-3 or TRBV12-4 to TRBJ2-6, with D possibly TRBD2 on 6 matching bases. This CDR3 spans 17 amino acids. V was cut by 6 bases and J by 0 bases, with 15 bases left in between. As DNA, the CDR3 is TGTGCCAGCAGGGCGGGGACTTGGAGCTCTGGGGCCAACGTCCTGACTTTC. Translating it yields CASRAGTWSSGANVLTF.

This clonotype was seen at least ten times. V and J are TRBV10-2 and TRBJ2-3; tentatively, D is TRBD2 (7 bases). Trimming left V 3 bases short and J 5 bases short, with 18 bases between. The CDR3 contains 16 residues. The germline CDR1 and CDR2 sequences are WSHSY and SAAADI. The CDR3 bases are TGCGCCAGCAGTGATAGGGGGGGAGGAACAAAAGATACGCAGTATTTT. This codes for CASSDRGGGTKDTQYF.

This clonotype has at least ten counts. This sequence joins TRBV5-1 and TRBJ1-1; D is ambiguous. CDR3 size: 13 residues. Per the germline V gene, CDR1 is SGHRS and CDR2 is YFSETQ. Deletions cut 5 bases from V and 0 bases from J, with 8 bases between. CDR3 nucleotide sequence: TGCGCCAGCAGGCAACAGATGAACACTGAAGCTTTCTTT. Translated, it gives CASRQQMNTEAFF.

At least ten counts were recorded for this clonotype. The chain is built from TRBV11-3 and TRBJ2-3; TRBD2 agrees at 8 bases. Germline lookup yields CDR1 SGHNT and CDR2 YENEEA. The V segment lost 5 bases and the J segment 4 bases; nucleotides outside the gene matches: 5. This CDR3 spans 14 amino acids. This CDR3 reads CASSQGLAADTQYF. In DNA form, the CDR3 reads TGTGCCAGCAGCCAAGGACTAGCTGCAGATACGCAGTATTTT.